The clone carrying this TCR beta chain was counted only a few times. The target antigen is unknown. TCRdb's copy holds only in-frame clones and misses some; the assay was immunoSEQ multiplex PCR. The sample yields 83,000 or so clones, about 88% seen once. The sample belongs to a study of OX40 agonist ivuxolimab in advanced cancers. Study background: Each patient was given ivuxolimab into a vein every 2 weeks, at 0.01 to 10 mg/kg.

The V segment lost 0 bases and the J segment 0 bases; nucleotides outside the gene matches: 6. Germline lookup yields CDR1 SGHRS and CDR2 YFSETQ. The CDR3 has 16 residues. Overall study findings and caveats: CD8+ T cells were the subset that, on average, had more expanded clones than CD4+.

J is TRBJ2-7 and V is TRBV5-1; 7 bases line up with TRBD2. This TCR was recovered from an adult with an advanced solid tumor such as melanoma, head and neck, liver or kidney cancer. The input for sequencing was CD4+ or CD8+ T cells sorted from blood, taken in a trial of the OX40 agonist ivuxolimab. CDR3 DNA: TGCGCCAGCAGCTTGGGAGCGGGACCGAGCTCCTACGAGCAGTACTTC. It is translated as CASSLGAGPSSYEQYF.